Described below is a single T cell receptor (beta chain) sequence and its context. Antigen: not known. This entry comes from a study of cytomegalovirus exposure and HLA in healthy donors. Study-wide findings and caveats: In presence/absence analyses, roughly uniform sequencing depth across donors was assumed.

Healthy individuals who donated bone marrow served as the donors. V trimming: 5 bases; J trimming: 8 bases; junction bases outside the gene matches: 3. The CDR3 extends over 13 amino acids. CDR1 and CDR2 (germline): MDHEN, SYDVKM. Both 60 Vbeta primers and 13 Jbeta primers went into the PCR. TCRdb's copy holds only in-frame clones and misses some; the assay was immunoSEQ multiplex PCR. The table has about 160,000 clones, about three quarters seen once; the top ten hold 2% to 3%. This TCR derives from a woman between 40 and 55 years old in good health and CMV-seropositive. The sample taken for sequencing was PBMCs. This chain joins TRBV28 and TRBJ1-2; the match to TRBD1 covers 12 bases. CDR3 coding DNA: TGTGCCAGCAGTGTAGGGACAGGGGGCGGCTACACCTTC. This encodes CASSVGTGGGYTF.